This passage covers 32 T cell receptor beta chains from one sample sequenced in a study of blood T cell repertoires in COVID-19 (dated by TCRdb to 2020 to 2021). The library was generated by the immunoSEQ multiplex PCR assay. The table comes from immuneACCESS by way of TCRdb, which keeps in-frame sequences with V and J called. Part of the clones is missing from these tables; in studies checked, under half for an unresolved V gene and the rest for unknown reasons. This sample comprises about 180,000 clones, about 88% of them detected only once. In total, the top ten clones hold 2.5% to 3.5% of the sample. The sequenced sample was peripheral blood. These receptors were obtained from a young woman with active or convalescent COVID-19.

The chain combines TRBV5-1 with TRBJ1-6; unclear D gene. The V gene lost 0 bases and the J gene lost 6 bases, with 10 bases spanning the gap. Looked up from germline, CDR1 is SGHRS and CDR2 is YFSETQ. The CDR3 has 15 residues. The CDR3 is CASSLGPERNSPLHF. For the CDR3, the DNA is TGCGCCAGCAGCTTGGGGCCAGAACGTAATTCACCCCTCCACTTT. The full variable domain, with the rest looked up from reference TRBV5-1 and TRBJ1-6, is KAGVTQTPRYLIKTRGQQVTLSCSPISGHRSVSWYQQTPGQGLQFLFEYFSETQRNKGNFPGRFSGRQFSNSRSEMNVSTLELGDSALYLCASSLGPERNSPLHFGNGTRLTVT.

The chain joins TRBV19 to TRBJ1-2; a weak D match, TRBD1 (5 bases). The CDR3 is made up of 17 amino acids. With 5 bases removed from V and 0 bases from J, the gap between germline ends came to 19 bases. Germline CDR1 reads LNHDA; CDR2 reads SQIVND (reference sequence). CDR3 residues: CASSRIKQGLANYGYTF. The CDR3 DNA sequence: TGTGCCAGTAGTCGGATTAAGCAGGGACTAGCTAACTATGGCTACACCTTC. Drawing the rest from reference TRBV19 and TRBJ1-2, the complete variable domain is DGGITQSPKYLFRKEGQNVTLSCEQNLNHDAMYWYRQDPGQGLRLIYYSQIVNDFQKGDIAEGYSVSREKKESFPLTVTSAQKNPTAFYLCASSRIKQGLANYGYTFGSGTRLTVV.

This chain connects TRBV9 to TRBJ2-1, with D perhaps TRBD1 (6 bases). The CDR3 has 16 amino acids. Trimming removed 0 bases at V and 3 bases at J, with 13 bases between. Germline-derived CDR1 and CDR2 are SGDLS and YYNGEE. The CDR3 is CASSVERGIVYNEQFF. CDR3 DNA: TGTGCCAGCAGCGTAGAGAGGGGGATCGTCTACAATGAGCAGTTCTTC.

This sequence joins TRBV11-2 and TRBJ2-7; TRBD2 matches 9 bases. The CDR3 spans 17 residues. V shed 1 base, J shed 5 bases, and the junction held 12 bases outside the gene matches. Germline loops: CDR1 SGHAT, CDR2 FQNNGV. The CDR3 coding sequence is TGTGCCAGCAGCTTAGGGTGGGCTACTAGCGGGCTCAACGAGCAGTACTTC. Translating it yields CASSLGWATSGLNEQYF.

The table lists this clone with a few counts. The V and J genes are TRBV30 and TRBJ1-2, with TRBD1 matching over 7 bases. This CDR3 contains 13 residues. Per the germline V gene, CDR1 is GTSNPN and CDR2 is SVGIG (reference sequence). J was trimmed by 5 bases and V by 4 bases; bases with no gene match: 7. As DNA, the CDR3 is TGTGCCTGGACCTTGACAGGGTATTATGGCTACACCTTC. It translates to CAWTLTGYYGYTF.

The V gene is TRBV4-2, the J gene TRBJ2-5, with 7 positions matching TRBD2. This CDR3 has 14 amino acids. Germline V lookup: CDR1 LGHNA, CDR2 YNFKEQ. V gave up 1 base and J gave up 5 bases; unmatched junction bases: 4. The CDR3 nucleotides are TGTGCCAGCAGCCAAGTTGGCGGGAGTGAGACCCAGTACTTC. Amino acid sequence: CASSQVGGSETQYF.

The chain links TRBV11-2 to TRBJ2-1, with 10 bases aligning to TRBD1. V dropped 6 bases and J dropped 2; count of bases not matched to a gene: 7. The CDR3 contains 16 residues. CDR1 is SGHAT, CDR2 FQNNGV, per germline. The CDR3 loop is CASRQSGTGAYNEQFF. As DNA, the CDR3 is TGTGCCAGCAGACAATCCGGGACAGGGGCCTACAATGAGCAGTTCTTC.

The chain combines TRBV4-1 with TRBJ1-1; D possibly corresponds to TRBD1 (6 bases). V was shortened by 4 bases and J by 1 base, with 13 bases between the two germline ends. CDR1 MGHRA and CDR2 YSYEKL come from the germline V gene. CDR3 length: 15 residues. The CDR3 protein is CASSPRTVPNTEAFF. CDR3 sequence (DNA): TGCGCCAGCAGCCCGCGGACAGTTCCGAACACTGAAGCTTTCTTT.

DNA of the CDR3: TGTGCCAGCAGTTTCAATCGAGGACAGGCGGAAACCTTC. Translated: CASSFNRGQAETF. The rearrangement links TRBV6-5 to TRBJ1-2, with 7 nucleotides matching TRBD1. Germline CDR1 is MNHEY and CDR2 is SVGAGI. This CDR3 has 13 residues. With V trimmed by 4 bases and J by 14 bases, 13 bases remained unmatched.

This CDR3 is CASSYSGPYEQYF. The CDR3 nucleotides read TGTGCCAGCAGTTACTCGGGGCCGTACGAGCAGTACTTC. This chain links TRBV6-2 or TRBV6-3 with TRBJ2-7; tentatively, D is TRBD1 (5 bases). V lost 0 bases and J lost 4, with 7 bases in between. The CDR3 length is 13 residues. Germline CDR1 MNHEY, CDR2 SVGEGT.

This chain joins TRBV28 and TRBJ2-7; 8 nucleotides line up with TRBD1. With 5 bases clipped from V and 0 bases from J, the junction kept 3 bases outside the gene matches. There are 14 residues in the CDR3. Germline CDR1 and CDR2: MDHEN and SYDVKM. Here the CDR3 reads CASSPDRASYEQYF. The CDR3, as DNA: TGTGCCAGCAGTCCGGACAGGGCCTCCTACGAGCAGTACTTC.

The chain joins TRBV25-1 to TRBJ2-5, with 10 bases lining up with TRBD1. The CDR3 consists of 15 residues. Germline trimming cut 5 bases from V and 1 base from J; bases unmatched to any gene: 4. CDR1 and CDR2 (germline): MGHDK, SYGVNS. The CDR3 DNA reads as TGTGCCAGCAGTCAGGACAGGGGGACCCAAGAGACCCAGTACTTC. The encoded protein is CASSQDRGTQETQYF.

V and J are TRBV7-2 and TRBJ2-4, with D possibly being TRBD2 (5 bases). The germline gives CDR1 SGHTA, CDR2 FQGNSA. Trimming cost V 3 bases and J 0 bases, with 9 bases left between them. This CDR3 is built from 15 residues. This chain's CDR3 is CASSLDWLAKNIQYF. CDR3 in DNA: TGTGCCAGCAGCTTGGACTGGCTAGCCAAAAACATTCAGTACTTC.

The chain joins TRBV30 to TRBJ1-1; 8 bases are a match to TRBD1. Germline CDR1 GTSNPN, CDR2 SVGIG (reference sequence). Trimming cost V 2 bases and J 3 bases; bases outside gene matches: 8. CDR3 length: 15 residues. CDR3 nucleotides: TGTGCCTGGAGTACGCTCGGACAGGGATACACTGAAGCTTTCTTT. This encodes CAWSTLGQGYTEAFF.

This chain links TRBV5-6 with TRBJ1-4, with 9 positions matching TRBD1. The trim removed 0 bases at V and 8 bases at J, leaving 8 bases unmatched. Germline V lookup: CDR1 SGHDT, CDR2 YYEEEE. This CDR3 contains 16 residues. The CDR3 sequence is CASSLAFGTGWEKLFF. The CDR3 nucleotides read TGTGCCAGCAGCTTGGCCTTTGGGACAGGGTGGGAAAAACTGTTTTTT.

The rearrangement uses TRBV5-1 and TRBJ1-2; 7 bases are a match to TRBD1. Germline V gene data show CDR1 as SGHRS and CDR2 as YFSETQ. J was trimmed by 6 bases and V by 1 base; bases with no gene match: 3. CDR3 length equals 13 residues. The CDR3 loop is CASSLQGGDGYTF. The CDR3 coding sequence is TGCGCCAGCAGCTTGCAAGGGGGCGATGGCTACACCTTC.

CDR3 protein: CASSYSEGLAEAFF. The CDR3, as DNA: TGTGCCAGCAGCTATAGCGAGGGTCTGGCTGAAGCTTTCTTT. The chain links TRBV7-9 to TRBJ1-1; the D is unclear. Deletions cut 4 bases from V and 6 bases from J, with 15 bases between. Germline V gene lookup returns CDR1 SEHNR and CDR2 FQNEAQ (reference sequence). This CDR3 comprises 14 residues.

The J gene is TRBJ2-7, the V gene TRBV5-5; TRBD2 matches 11 bases. Germline V gene sequence: CDR1 SGHKS, CDR2 YYEKEE (reference sequence). The CDR3 has 15 amino acids. Trimming at V came to 4 bases and at J to 3 bases, leaving 6 bases not matched to a gene. The CDR3 sequence: CASSALAGGLYEQYF. CDR3 nucleotide sequence: TGTGCCAGCAGCGCCCTAGCGGGAGGCCTCTACGAGCAGTACTTC.

This clone was detected once. The V gene is TRBV2, the J gene TRBJ1-5; 9 bases fit TRBD1. The CDR3 extends over 15 amino acids. The ends lost 6 bases at V and 3 bases at J; junction bases unmatched: 6. CDR1 and CDR2 from the germline V gene are SNHLY and FYNNEI. The CDR3 sequence: CASSPGTGYNQPQHF. As DNA, the CDR3 is TGTGCCAGCAGCCCTGGGACAGGGTACAATCAGCCCCAGCATTTT.

The chain recombines TRBV12-2 with TRBJ2-1; TRBD2, the D gene given by the table, was not confirmed from the DNA. TRBV12-2 is described as a pseudogene. The CDR3 sequence is 19 residues long. Written as DNA, the CDR3 is TGTGCAAGTCGCTTATTGGCTAGCGGGGGCCCTTATGCCTACAATGAGCAGTTCTTC. It yields the protein CASRLLASGGPYAYNEQFF.

As DNA, the CDR3 is TGTGCCAGCAGCGGTACCGGACAGGGACCCGGCGGGACCCAGTACTTC. Its translation: CASSGTGQGPGGTQYF. This chain uses TRBV7-9 with TRBJ2-5; 8 bases are shared with TRBD1. The CDR3 consists of 16 residues. V dropped 5 bases and J dropped 7; count of bases not matched to a gene: 15. CDR1 is SEHNR, CDR2 FQNEAQ, per germline (reference sequence). The full variable domain, its missing parts supplied by reference TRBV7-9 and TRBJ2-5, is DTGVSQNPRHKITKRGQNVTFRCDPISEHNRLYWYRQTLGQGPEFLTYFQNEAQLEKSRLLSDRFSAERPKGSFSTLEIQRTEQGDSAMYLCASSGTGQGPGGTQYFGPGTRLLVL.

The chain has TRBV7-8 and TRBJ2-5; 11 bases fit TRBD2. The CDR3 loop spans 16 amino acids. Germline CDR1 reads SGHVS; CDR2 reads FQNEAQ. J gave up 7 bases and V 0 bases, and 7 bases lay outside the gene matches. The CDR3: CASSLALAGAGGTQYF. The DNA for the CDR3 is TGTGCCAGCAGCTTAGCACTAGCGGGGGCCGGAGGGACCCAGTACTTC. The whole variable domain, remainder taken from reference TRBV7-8 and TRBJ2-5, is GAGVSQSPRYKVAKRGQDVALRCDPISGHVSLFWYQQALGQGPEFLTYFQNEAQLDKSGLPSDRFFAERPEGSVSTLKIQRTQQEDSAVYLCASSLALAGAGGTQYFGPGTRLLVL.

This chain uses TRBV3-1 (or the pseudogene TRBV3-2) with TRBJ2-7; tentatively, D is TRBD1 (6 bases). V gave up 1 base and J gave up 4 bases, with 26 bases separating them. Germline V gene data show CDR1 as LGHDT and CDR2 as YNNKEL (reference sequence). The CDR3 is made up of 19 amino acids. The CDR3 loop is CASSQVRWSQGILGYEQYF. The CDR3 nucleotides read TGTGCCAGCAGCCAAGTACGTTGGTCACAGGGAATACTCGGGTACGAGCAGTACTTC.

The chain employs TRBV2 and TRBJ2-1; 9 bases fit TRBD2. The CDR3 length is 16 residues. Losses at the gene ends were 7 bases for V and 0 bases for J; bases not matched to a gene: 7. Germline V lookup: CDR1 SNHLY, CDR2 FYNNEI. CDR3 sequence (DNA): TGTGCCAGCACAGGGAGCGGGAGGAGCTCCTACAATGAGCAGTTCTTC. Translated, it gives CASTGSGRSSYNEQFF.

In nucleotides, the CDR3 is TGTGCCAGCTCACCACTCGGGCAGGGATATCAGCCCCAGCATTTT. It is translated as CASSPLGQGYQPQHF. V usage is TRBV18 and J usage is TRBJ1-5; D is possibly TRBD1 (5 bases). Germline V CDR1 and CDR2: KGHSH, LQKENI. V lost 1 base and J 5 bases, leaving 12 bases between the germline ends. The CDR3 consists of 15 residues.

Many counts were recorded for this clone. Other DNA sequences from this sample encode an identical CDR3 as well. The chain employs TRBV2 and TRBJ1-1, with D unclear. With 6 bases removed from V and 2 bases from J, the gap between germline ends came to 10 bases. The CDR3 totals 13 residues. Germline V gene sequence: CDR1 SNHLY, CDR2 FYNNEI. Here the CDR3 DNA reads TGTGCCAGCAGCGGTGAGGTTAACACTGAAGCTTTCTTT. This translates into CASSGEVNTEAFF.

The chain links TRBV29-1 to TRBJ1-2; D is possibly TRBD1 (5 bases). CDR1 is SQVTM and CDR2 is ANQGSEA in the germline V gene. The CDR3 extends over 12 amino acids. Trimming took 3 bases from V and 4 from J, leaving 9 bases between them. CDR3 loop: CSVETVSYGYTF. For the CDR3, the DNA is TGCAGCGTTGAGACAGTGAGCTATGGCTACACCTTC.

The CDR3 protein is CSASWTESNQPQHF. The CDR3 coding sequence is TGCAGTGCTAGTTGGACAGAAAGCAATCAGCCCCAGCATTTT. This sequence joins TRBV20-1 and TRBJ1-5, with TRBD1 as a possible D gene (6 bases). Germline CDR1 DFQATT, CDR2 SNEGSKA (reference sequence). This CDR3 region has 14 residues. V lost 3 bases to trimming and J lost 1 base, with 10 bases between them.

This clone was seen only once. The rearrangement joins TRBV5-1 to TRBJ2-7; possible D gene TRBD1, 5 bases. V was clipped by 3 bases and J by 2 bases, with 18 bases between them. The CDR3 totals 16 residues. Germline CDR1 and CDR2: SGHRS and YFSETQ. The CDR3 coding sequence is TGCGCCAGCAGCTCGCCACAGGACCATTACACCTACGAGCAGTACTTC. Translated: CASSSPQDHYTYEQYF.

The chain couples TRBV4-2 to TRBJ2-1; D call uncertain. The CDR3 is made up of 13 amino acids. V was pared by 0 bases and J by 8 bases, with 8 bases between. Germline CDR1 and CDR2: LGHNA and YNFKEQ. DNA for the CDR3: TGTGCCAGCAGCCAAGAGAACTTGGATGAGCAGTTCTTC. It codes for CASSQENLDEQFF.

This rearrangement joins TRBV15 to TRBJ2-7; 7 nucleotides line up with TRBD2. V lost 5 bases and J lost 3; bases outside the gene matches: 10. CDR1 and CDR2 from the germline V gene are LNHNV and YYDKDF (reference sequence). The CDR3 extends over 15 amino acids. In DNA form, the CDR3 reads TGTGCCACCAGCGGAGGACTAGATATGGGCTACGAGCAGTACTTC. It is translated as CATSGGLDMGYEQYF.

The chain employs TRBV25-1 and TRBJ2-5; the match to TRBD2 covers 11 bases. CDR1 is MGHDK, CDR2 SYGVNS, per germline. V lost 10 bases and J lost 2; bases outside the gene matches: 6. The CDR3 contains 14 residues. The CDR3 DNA reads TGTGCCACCAAGGTAGCGGGGGGGCAAGAGACCCAGTACTTC. Protein: CATKVAGGQETQYF.